Below, 12 T cell receptor beta chains from the same sample are listed, as sequenced in a study of shared clonotypes between healthy human individuals. In the naive CD8 group, cells lacked CD45RO and were positively selected for CCR7, so terminally differentiated effector memory CD45RA+ cells were left out. Method: immunoSEQ multiplex PCR; TCRdb's copy keeps in-frame clones and lacks some. Of roughly 2,000,000 clones listed, 93% were seen once; the top ten hold more than 1.5%. Sequencing was done on a sample of naive CD8+ T cells from PBMCs. The receptors stem from a man aged 18 to 29 in good health. Some clones in this sample may be carry-over from other donors' samples.

This clone occurred once. V gene TRBV7-9 combines with J gene TRBJ1-1, with D hard to call. This CDR3 is built from 12 residues. CDR1 and CDR2 (germline): SEHNR, FQNEAQ (reference sequence). The ends were cut back, 11 bases at V and 3 bases at J, with 13 bases in the middle. The CDR3 here is CAPGGGDTEAFF. In nucleotides, the CDR3 is TGTGCCCCGGGCGGCGGAGACACTGAAGCTTTCTTT.

V is TRBV27 and J is TRBJ2-1; weak D call: TRBD2 (5 bases). CDR1 is MNHEY, CDR2 SMNVEV, per germline (reference sequence). Trimming pared 4 bases from V and 3 bases from J, leaving 10 bases between. The CDR3 extends over 14 amino acids. CDR3 coding DNA: TGTGCCAGCAGTTCGAGGGCGTACTACAATGAGCAGTTCTTC. Protein sequence: CASSSRAYYNEQFF.

On this clone: In the same sample, other DNA sequences code for this CDR3. This CDR3 is CASSQGGTEAFF. CDR3 bases: TGTGCCAGCAGCCAAGGGGGCACTGAAGCTTTCTTT. The chain uses TRBV14 and TRBJ1-1; D ambiguous. Trimming left V 1 base short and J 4 bases short, with 4 bases between. The CDR3 runs to 12 residues. CDR1 is SGHDN and CDR2 is FVKESK in the germline V gene.

The gene calls are TRBV7-9 and TRBJ2-6; TRBD1 matches at 9 bases. The ends lost 5 bases at V and 0 bases at J; junction bases unmatched: 8. Looked up from germline, CDR1 is SEHNR and CDR2 is FQNEAQ (reference sequence). CDR3 size: 18 residues. The CDR3 loop reads CASSLGRGQGSGANVLTF. The CDR3 DNA reads as TGTGCCAGCAGCCTGGGGCGGGGACAGGGCTCTGGGGCCAACGTCCTGACTTTC. The full variable domain, with the rest looked up from reference TRBV7-9 and TRBJ2-6, is DTGVSQNPRHKITKRGQNVTFRCDPISEHNRLYWYRQTLGQGPEFLTYFQNEAQLEKSRLLSDRFSAERPKGSFSTLEIQRTEQGDSAMYLCASSLGRGQGSGANVLTFGAGSRLTVL.

This chain uses TRBV6-1 with TRBJ2-7; D is unclear. Trimming took 3 bases from V and 6 from J, leaving 12 bases between them. The CDR3 sequence is 13 residues long. The germline CDR1 and CDR2 sequences are MNHNS and SASEGT. The CDR3 sequence: CASSDTIAFEQYF. CDR3 in DNA: TGTGCCAGCAGTGACACTATCGCGTTCGAGCAGTACTTC.

Details on this clone: Other nucleotide sequences in the sample specify the same CDR3. This chain links TRBV27 with TRBJ2-1; 7 bases map to TRBD1. From germline, CDR1 is MNHEY and CDR2 SMNVEV (reference sequence). J gave up 3 bases and V 4 bases, and 0 bases lay outside the gene matches. This CDR3 spans 13 amino acids. The CDR3 nucleotides are TGTGCCAGCAGTTACAGGGGCTACAATGAGCAGTTCTTC. As protein: CASSYRGYNEQFF.

The V call is TRBV7-9, the J call TRBJ2-2; D might be TRBD1 (5 bases). Per germline, CDR1 SEHNR and CDR2 FQNEAQ (reference sequence). The V end lost 5 bases, the J end lost 2 bases, and 12 bases lay between the germline ends. The CDR3 runs 15 residues. The CDR3 sequence is CASSPGIGNTGELFF. DNA of the CDR3: TGTGCCAGCAGCCCAGGGATCGGAAACACCGGGGAGCTGTTTTTT.

J is TRBJ2-1 and V is TRBV7-9, with 7 bases aligning to TRBD1. CDR3 length equals 16 residues. The germline CDR1 and CDR2 sequences are SEHNR and FQNEAQ (reference sequence). V shed 4 bases and J 3 bases; nucleotides not matched to a gene: 9. CDR3 sequence: CASSSTHGTDYNEQFF. The CDR3, as DNA: TGTGCCAGCAGCTCTACCCACGGGACAGACTACAATGAGCAGTTCTTC.

This clone showed up just once. This chain connects TRBV29-1 to TRBJ1-2; D remains ambiguous. Germline loops: CDR1 SQVTM, CDR2 ANQGSEA. CDR3 length: 11 residues. Trimming took off 6 bases at V and 4 bases at J, with 9 bases between the two ends. The CDR3 DNA reads TGCAGCGTCGTGGACGGCTATGGCTACACCTTC. This sequence encodes CSVVDGYGYTF.

The rearrangement joins TRBV5-1 to TRBJ2-4; 7 bases match TRBD2. Germline trimming cut 1 base from V and 1 base from J; bases unmatched to any gene: 2. Looked up from germline, CDR1 is SGHRS and CDR2 is YFSETQ. CDR3 length: 15 amino acids. The CDR3 sequence is CASSLREGAKNIQYF. DNA of the CDR3: TGCGCCAGCAGCTTGAGGGAGGGTGCCAAAAACATTCAGTACTTC. The whole variable domain, remainder taken from reference TRBV5-1 and TRBJ2-4, is KAGVTQTPRYLIKTRGQQVTLSCSPISGHRSVSWYQQTPGQGLQFLFEYFSETQRNKGNFPGRFSGRQFSNSRSEMNVSTLELGDSALYLCASSLREGAKNIQYFGAGTRLSVL.

The V gene is TRBV4-1, the J gene TRBJ2-3; D gene uncertain. Germline CDR1 is MGHRA and CDR2 is YSYEKL. The V and J ends lost 4 bases and 3 bases respectively, with 11 bases between them. The CDR3 spans 14 residues. CDR3 in amino acids: CASSPDDLTDTQYF. Here the CDR3 DNA reads TGCGCCAGCAGCCCCGACGACCTTACAGATACGCAGTATTTT.

This clone has only a few counts. The rearrangement uses TRBV4-1 and TRBJ1-5; possible D gene TRBD1, 5 bases. The CDR3 length is 16 residues. The germline CDR1 and CDR2 sequences are MGHRA and YSYEKL. The V and J ends lost 2 bases and 7 bases respectively, with 18 bases between them. The CDR3 sequence: CASSQWDWDAGQPQHF. CDR3 coding DNA: TGCGCCAGCAGCCAATGGGACTGGGACGCTGGGCAGCCCCAGCATTTT.